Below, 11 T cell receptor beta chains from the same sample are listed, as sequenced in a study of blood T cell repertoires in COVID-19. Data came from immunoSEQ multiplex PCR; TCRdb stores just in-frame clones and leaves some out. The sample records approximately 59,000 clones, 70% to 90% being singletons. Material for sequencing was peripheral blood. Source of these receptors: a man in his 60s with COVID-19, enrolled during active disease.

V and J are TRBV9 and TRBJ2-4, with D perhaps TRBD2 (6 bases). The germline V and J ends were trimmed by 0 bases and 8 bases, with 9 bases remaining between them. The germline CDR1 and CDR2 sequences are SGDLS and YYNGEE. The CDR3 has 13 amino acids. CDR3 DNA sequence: TGTGCCAGCAGCGTAGGGGGGGTTGACATTCAGTACTTC. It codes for CASSVGGVDIQYF.

The CDR3 nucleotides are TGTGCCAGCAGCCAACTACAGGGTCGTAATGAGCAGTTCTTC. Translated: CASSQLQGRNEQFF. The chain couples TRBV3-1 (or the pseudogene TRBV3-2) to TRBJ2-1; maybe TRBD1 (6 bases). This CDR3 contains 14 residues. Trimming shortened V by 2 bases and J by 7 bases, and 12 bases separated the two germline ends. The V gene's germline CDR1 is LGHDT and CDR2 YNNKEL (reference sequence).

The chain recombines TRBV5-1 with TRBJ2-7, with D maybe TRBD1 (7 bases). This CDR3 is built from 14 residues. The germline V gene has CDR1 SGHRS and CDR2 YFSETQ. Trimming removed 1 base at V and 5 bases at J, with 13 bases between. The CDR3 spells CASSLTGEVHEQYF. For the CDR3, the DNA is TGCGCCAGCAGCTTGACAGGGGAGGTCCACGAGCAGTACTTC.

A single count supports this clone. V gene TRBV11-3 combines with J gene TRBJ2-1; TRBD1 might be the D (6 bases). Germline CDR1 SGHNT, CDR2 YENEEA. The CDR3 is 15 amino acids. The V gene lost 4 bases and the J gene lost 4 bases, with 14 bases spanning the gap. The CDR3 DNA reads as TGTGCCAGCAGCTCCTACGGACAGAATTACAATGAGCAGTTCTTC. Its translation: CASSSYGQNYNEQFF.

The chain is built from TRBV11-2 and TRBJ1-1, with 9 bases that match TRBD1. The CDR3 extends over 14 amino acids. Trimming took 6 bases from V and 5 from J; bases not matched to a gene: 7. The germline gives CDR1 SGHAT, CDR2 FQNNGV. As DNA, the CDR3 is TGTGCCAGCAGAACCGACAGGGGGAGGACTGAAGCTTTCTTT. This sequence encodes CASRTDRGRTEAFF.

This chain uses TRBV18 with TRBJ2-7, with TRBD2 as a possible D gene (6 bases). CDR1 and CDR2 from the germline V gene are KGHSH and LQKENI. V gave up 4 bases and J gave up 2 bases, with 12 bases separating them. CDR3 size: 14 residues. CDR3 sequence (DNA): TGTGCCAGCTCACTCGGGACTTCGACCTACGAGCAGTACTTC. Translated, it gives CASSLGTSTYEQYF.

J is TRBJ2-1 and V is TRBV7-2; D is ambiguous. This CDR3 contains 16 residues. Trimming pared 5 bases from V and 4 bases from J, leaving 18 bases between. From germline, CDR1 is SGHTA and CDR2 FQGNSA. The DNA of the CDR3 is TGTGCCAGCAGCAGACCCCCGGGTCCTGGGTACAATGAGCAGTTCTTC. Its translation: CASSRPPGPGYNEQFF.

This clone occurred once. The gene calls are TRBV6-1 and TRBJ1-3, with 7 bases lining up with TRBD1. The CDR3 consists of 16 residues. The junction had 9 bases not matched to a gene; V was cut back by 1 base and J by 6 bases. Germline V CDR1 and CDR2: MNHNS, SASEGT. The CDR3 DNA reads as TGTGCCAGCAGTGAAGACGCAGGGGGACTGTTAAACACCATATATTTT. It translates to CASSEDAGGLLNTIYF.

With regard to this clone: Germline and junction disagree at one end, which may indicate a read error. The CDR3 sequence is CASSIDLKGEKNF. CDR3 nucleotide sequence: TGTGCCAGTAGTATAGATTTGAAGGGGGAGAAGAACTTC. The V and J genes are TRBV19 and TRBJ2-5, with D possibly being TRBD1 (6 bases). Germline V gene sequence: CDR1 LNHDA, CDR2 SQIVND (reference sequence). CDR3 size: 13 residues.

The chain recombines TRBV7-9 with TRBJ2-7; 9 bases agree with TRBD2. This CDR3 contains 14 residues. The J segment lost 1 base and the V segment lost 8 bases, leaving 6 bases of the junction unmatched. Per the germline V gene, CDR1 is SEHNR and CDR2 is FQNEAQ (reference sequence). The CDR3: CASLPSGTSYEQYF. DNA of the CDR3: TGTGCCAGCCTGCCTAGCGGGACTTCCTACGAGCAGTACTTC.

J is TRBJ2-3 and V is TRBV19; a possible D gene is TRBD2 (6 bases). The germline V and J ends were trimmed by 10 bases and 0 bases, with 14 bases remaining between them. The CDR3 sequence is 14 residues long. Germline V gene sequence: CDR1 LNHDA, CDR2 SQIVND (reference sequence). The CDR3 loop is CATKEGPSTDTQYF. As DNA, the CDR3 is TGTGCCACCAAGGAGGGACCGAGCACAGATACGCAGTATTTT.